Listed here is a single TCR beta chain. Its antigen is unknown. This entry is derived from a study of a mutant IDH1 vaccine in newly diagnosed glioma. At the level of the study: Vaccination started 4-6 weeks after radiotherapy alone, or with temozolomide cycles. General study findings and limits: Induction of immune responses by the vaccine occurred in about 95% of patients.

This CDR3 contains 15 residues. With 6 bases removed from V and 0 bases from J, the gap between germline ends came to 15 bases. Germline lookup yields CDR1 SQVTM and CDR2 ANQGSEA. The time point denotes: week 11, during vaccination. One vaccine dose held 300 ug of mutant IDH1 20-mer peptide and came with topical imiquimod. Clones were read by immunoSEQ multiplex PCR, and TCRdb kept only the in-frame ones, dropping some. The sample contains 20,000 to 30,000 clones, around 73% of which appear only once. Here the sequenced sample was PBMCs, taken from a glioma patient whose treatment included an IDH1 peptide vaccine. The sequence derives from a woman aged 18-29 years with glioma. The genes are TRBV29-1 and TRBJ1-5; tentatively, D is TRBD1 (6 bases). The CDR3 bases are TGCAGCGTGGGGGGCGGGGGGTATAGCAATCAGCCCCAGCATTTT. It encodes CSVGGGGYSNQPQHF.